Following are 15 T cell receptor beta chains from one sample sequenced in a study of shared clonotypes between healthy human individuals. The table came from immunoSEQ multiplex PCR; TCRdb's copy has only in-frame clones and leaves some out. There are around 1.6 million clones in the sample; roughly 98% occur only once, and approximately 0.44% lies in the top ten. Material for sequencing was naive CD4+ T cells sorted from blood. The subset here: CD45RA+ positively selected. Source of these receptors: a man aged 25-45 years in good health.

The chain carries TRBV11-2 and TRBJ1-2; D is unresolved. This CDR3 has 13 amino acids. Germline V lookup: CDR1 SGHAT, CDR2 FQNNGV. Trimming removed 2 bases at V and 7 bases at J, with 11 bases between. DNA for the CDR3: TGTGCCAGCAGCTTAAACCTGGAGTTTGGCTACACCTTC. It encodes CASSLNLEFGYTF.

The sample holds one count of this clone. The genes are TRBV28 and TRBJ2-1; 7 bases match TRBD1. This CDR3 has 11 amino acids. Germline CDR1 and CDR2: MDHEN and SYDVKM. Trimming at V came to 4 bases and at J to 15 bases, leaving 6 bases not matched to a gene. The CDR3 here is CASSSRQGWFF. The CDR3 DNA sequence: TGTGCCAGCAGTTCCAGACAGGGTTGGTTCTTC.

The chain joins TRBV27 to TRBJ2-2; a weak D match, TRBD1 (5 bases). Germline V lookup: CDR1 MNHEY, CDR2 SMNVEV (reference sequence). The ends were cut back, 2 bases at V and 7 bases at J, with 11 bases in the middle. The CDR3 is made up of 14 amino acids. The CDR3 DNA reads TGTGCCAGCAGTTTAATCAGGGTGGGCGGGGAGCTGTTTTTT. Translation: CASSLIRVGGELFF.

The table lists this clone with a count of one. V usage is TRBV9 and J usage is TRBJ2-7, with 11 bases fitting TRBD2. V lost 0 bases to trimming and J lost 6 bases; unmatched junction nucleotides: 14. Germline V gene data show CDR1 as SGDLS and CDR2 as YYNGEE. The CDR3 has 18 amino acids. CDR3 amino acids: CASSVGGAGRLAGGEQYF. The CDR3 DNA is TGTGCCAGCAGCGTAGGGGGTGCGGGACGGCTAGCGGGAGGCGAGCAGTACTTC.

The chain carries TRBV6-5 and TRBJ2-7; 7 bases match TRBD1. The trim removed 8 bases at V and 0 bases at J, leaving 7 bases unmatched. CDR3 length: 14 residues. The V gene's germline CDR1 is MNHEY and CDR2 SVGAGI. The CDR3 DNA reads as TGTGCCAGCGTAGCACAGGGGAGCTCCTACGAGCAGTACTTC. It is translated as CASVAQGSSYEQYF.

This sequence joins TRBV7-2 and TRBJ2-2; D gene ambiguous. Deletions cut 1 base from V and 5 bases from J, with 11 bases between. Germline values: CDR1 SGHTA, CDR2 FQGNSA. This CDR3 contains 15 residues. This CDR3 is CASSLDASSTGELFF. The CDR3 DNA reads as TGTGCCAGCAGCTTAGATGCCTCCAGTACCGGGGAGCTGTTTTTT.

The genes are TRBV11-2 and TRBJ2-1; tentative D call: TRBD2 (6 bases). Trimming left V 5 bases short and J 0 bases short, with 11 bases between. The CDR3 totals 15 residues. Germline CDR1 reads SGHAT; CDR2 reads FQNNGV. The CDR3 sequence is CASSAYGSSYNEQFF. The CDR3 nucleotides are TGTGCCAGCAGCGCCTACGGGAGCTCCTACAATGAGCAGTTCTTC.

V and J are TRBV5-8 and TRBJ1-5, with D perhaps TRBD1 (5 bases). V lost 0 bases and J lost 4, with 11 bases in between. This CDR3 region has 15 residues. Germline CDR1 reads SGHTS; CDR2 reads YDEGEE. The DNA of the CDR3 is TGTGCCAGCAGCTTGGTCCAGGGAGAAAATCAGCCCCAGCATTTT. Amino acids: CASSLVQGENQPQHF.

The chain recombines TRBV13 with TRBJ2-7; no clear D gene. The CDR3 runs 12 residues. The V gene lost 4 bases and the J gene lost 6 bases, with 10 bases spanning the gap. Germline CDR1 and CDR2: PRHDT and FYEKMQ (reference sequence). The CDR3 reads CASSSSRIEQYF. CDR3 in DNA: TGTGCCAGCAGCTCTTCGCGAATCGAGCAGTACTTC.

About this clone itself: Other DNA sequences in the same sample also yield this CDR3. The chain uses TRBV29-1 and TRBJ1-4; 7 bases match TRBD1. The CDR3 is 13 residues long. Germline CDR1 SQVTM, CDR2 ANQGSEA. Germline trimming cut 7 bases from V and 5 bases from J; bases unmatched to any gene: 7. The DNA for the CDR3 is TGCAGCGCTCGGACAGGAATAAATGAAAAACTGTTTTTT. Its protein is CSARTGINEKLFF.

Comments on this clone: Other DNA sequences within the sample encode an identical CDR3. The chain has TRBV2 and TRBJ2-1; D is ambiguous. V lost 4 bases to trimming and J lost 7 bases, with 2 bases between them. The CDR3 covers 10 residues. Germline CDR1 reads SNHLY; CDR2 reads FYNNEI. Here the CDR3 reads CASSANEQFF. The CDR3 bases are TGTGCCAGCAGTGCAAATGAGCAGTTCTTC. Variable domain in full (rest from reference TRBV2 and TRBJ2-1): EPEVTQTPSHQVTQMGQEVILRCVPISNHLYFYWYRQILGQKVEFLVSFYNNEISEKSEIFDDQFSVERPDGSNFTLKIRSTKLEDSAMYFCASSANEQFFGPGTRLTVL.

This clone has only one observation. Here the CDR3 DNA reads TGCAGCGTTGCGGGGGTTACAGGGGGCTTTCACGGCTACACCTTC. It translates to CSVAGVTGGFHGYTF. V and J are TRBV29-1 and TRBJ1-2, with 9 bases that match TRBD1. The junction had 14 bases not matched to a gene; V was cut back by 4 bases and J by 8 bases. Per the germline V gene, CDR1 is SQVTM and CDR2 is ANQGSEA. The CDR3 has 15 residues.

This rearrangement joins TRBV6-5 to TRBJ2-5; D unresolved. The CDR3 spans 14 residues. Trimming cost V 2 bases and J 3 bases, with 10 bases left between them. CDR1 is MNHEY, CDR2 SVGAGI, per germline. DNA for the CDR3: TGTGCCAGCAGTTACGTCGGCTACGAAGAGACCCAGTACTTC. Translating it yields CASSYVGYEETQYF.

V gene TRBV19 combines with J gene TRBJ1-1, with D possibly matching TRBD1 (5 bases). This CDR3 has 13 residues. V dropped 3 bases and J dropped 5 bases, with 10 bases sitting between them. Germline V gene lookup returns CDR1 LNHDA and CDR2 SQIVND (reference sequence). The DNA for the CDR3 is TGTGCCAGTAGTATGCCCCGGGGGACTGAAGCTTTCTTT. Translated, it gives CASSMPRGTEAFF.

The chain uses TRBV10-2 and TRBJ2-7; 8 bases match TRBD2. Trimming removed 6 bases from V and 6 bases from J; junction bases left unmatched: 4. The CDR3 runs 12 residues. CDR1 and CDR2 (germline): WSHSY, SAAADI. For the CDR3, the DNA is TGCGCCAGCAGACTAGCGGCCGGCGAGCAGTACTTC. Translation: CASRLAAGEQYF.